This TCR beta chain appears in the sequencing data of a study of blood T cell repertoires in COVID-19. The CDR3 is made up of 14 amino acids. Looked up from germline, CDR1 is ENHRY and CDR2 is SYGVKD. Deletions cut 0 bases from V and 3 bases from J, with 8 bases between. Profiled with immunoSEQ multiplex PCR; TCRdb holds only in-frame clones, not every one. The table records about 480,000 clones, around 88% of them present only once. V is TRBV10-3 and J is TRBJ2-5, with D possibly TRBD2 on 6 matching bases. Material for sequencing was peripheral blood. The sequence came from a woman younger than 45 with acute or convalescent COVID-19. The CDR3 sequence: CAISESSGEETQYF. The DNA of the CDR3 is TGTGCCATCAGTGAGTCATCGGGGGAAGAGACCCAGTACTTC.